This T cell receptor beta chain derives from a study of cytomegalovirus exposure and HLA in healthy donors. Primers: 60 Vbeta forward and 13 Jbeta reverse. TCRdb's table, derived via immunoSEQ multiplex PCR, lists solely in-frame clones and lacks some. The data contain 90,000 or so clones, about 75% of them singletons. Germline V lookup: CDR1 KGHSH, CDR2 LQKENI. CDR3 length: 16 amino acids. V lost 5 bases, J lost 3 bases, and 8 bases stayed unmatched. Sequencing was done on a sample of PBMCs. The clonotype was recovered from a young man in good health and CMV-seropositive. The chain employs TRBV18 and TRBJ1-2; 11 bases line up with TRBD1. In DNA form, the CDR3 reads TGTGCCAGCTCAGGAATAGGACAGGGGGCGGACTATGGCTACACCTTC. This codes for CASSGIGQGADYGYTF.